Reported below is one TCR beta chain. Its target is unknown. The sample originates from a study of T cells after yellow fever vaccination. Study conclusions and caveats: It was a weaker secondary response, yet one that peaked faster, at day 5 versus 15.

TCRdb re-called the 5' RACE reads through MiXCR, storing one row per CDR3 protein. The data contain some 150,000 distinct CDR3 sequences, around 10% of them singletons. The germline V gene encodes CDR1 MNHNY and CDR2 SVGAGI (reference sequence). J gave up 8 bases and V 0 bases, and 3 bases lay outside the gene matches. The CDR3 spans 16 residues. The clonotype originates from a man aged 18 to 30 who received the YFV17D yellow fever vaccine. The sample here was CD8+ T cells sorted from PBMCs, taken 15 days after the yellow fever booster vaccination. The chain recombines TRBV6-6 with TRBJ2-1; TRBD2 matches at 14 bases. CDR3 nucleotide sequence: TGTGCCAGCAGTTACTCGACTAGCGGGGGGGAGCATGAGCAGTTCTTC. As protein: CASSYSTSGGEHEQFF.